These 4 T cell receptor beta chains were all obtained from the same sample, sequenced in a study of cytomegalovirus exposure and HLA in healthy donors (dated by TCRdb to the late 2010s). Library preparation used the immunoSEQ multiplex PCR assay. The multiplex PCR relied on a mix of 60 forward primers for TCR Vbeta segments and 13 reverse primers for TCR Jbeta segments. TCRdb took this table from immuneACCESS and kept in-frame rearrangements with V and J called. Such tables lack part of the clones; where checked against another copy, unresolved V genes explain under half of the gap, and the rest is unexplained. The sample table shows 150,000 to 200,000 clones, and about 84% are seen once. Of the sample, 1% to 1.5% falls within the top ten clones. The specimen was PBMCs. The receptors stem from a man aged 50 to 59 in good health and CMV-seropositive.

The rearrangement links TRBV2 to TRBJ1-2, with D possibly matching TRBD1 (6 bases). V gave up 0 bases and J gave up 8 bases, with 16 bases separating them. Germline CDR1 is SNHLY and CDR2 is FYNNEI. This CDR3 comprises 15 residues. The chain's CDR3 is CASSEANQGSGGYTF. CDR3 nucleotide sequence: TGTGCCAGCAGTGAAGCCAATCAGGGGTCGGGCGGCTACACCTTC. The variable domain in full, completed from reference TRBV2 and TRBJ1-2, reads EPEVTQTPSHQVTQMGQEVILRCVPISNHLYFYWYRQILGQKVEFLVSFYNNEISEKSEIFDDQFSVERPDGSNFTLKIRSTKLEDSAMYFCASSEANQGSGGYTFGSGTRLTVV.

Notes on this clone: The sample carries other DNA sequences with the same CDR3. The V gene is TRBV5-1, the J gene TRBJ2-7; D may be TRBD1 (5 bases). The V gene lost 3 bases and the J gene lost 1 base, with 11 bases spanning the gap. The CDR3 totals 14 residues. Germline CDR1 SGHRS, CDR2 YFSETQ. CDR3 residues: CASSWSGSSYEQYF. The CDR3 bases are TGCGCCAGCAGCTGGTCAGGGTCTTCCTACGAGCAGTACTTC.

V gene TRBV9 combines with J gene TRBJ2-5, with D perhaps TRBD2 (6 bases). Germline V gene sequence: CDR1 SGDLS, CDR2 YYNGEE. V lost 3 bases and J lost 4, with 13 bases in between. There are 14 residues in the CDR3. The CDR3: CASSAGPGVETQYF. DNA for the CDR3: TGTGCCAGCAGCGCCGGACCGGGAGTAGAGACCCAGTACTTC.

This chain joins TRBV5-3 and TRBJ2-1; 9 nucleotides line up with TRBD2. TRBV5-3 is reported as an ORF; its role is uncertain. This CDR3 spans 15 amino acids. With 4 bases clipped from V and 5 bases from J, the junction kept 7 bases outside the gene matches. This CDR3 is CARSRPSGDDNEQFF. CDR3 DNA sequence: TGTGCCAGAAGCAGACCTAGCGGGGACGACAATGAGCAGTTCTTC.